Shown below are 7 T cell receptor beta chains from a single sample sequenced in a study of regulatory T cells in long-lasting Graves disease. As to time point: newly diagnosed GD, antithyroid drugs for less than 3 months. Preparation of the TCR library used RNA extracted from PBMCs. Investigators prepared the TCR beta libraries by applying iRepertoire HTBI primers and Arm-PCR of CDR3 regions. TCRdb re-called the multiplex PCR reads with MiXCR, one entry per CDR3 protein. The sample yields a few hundred thousand distinct CDR3 sequences, about 17% seen once. This specimen consisted of peripheral blood mononuclear cells (PBMCs), obtained at new diagnosis, from a patient treated with antithyroid drugs. These receptors originate from a female donor with Graves disease.

This chain joins TRBV3-1 and TRBJ2-7, with 11 nucleotides matching TRBD1. Germline CDR1 is LGHDT and CDR2 is YNNKEL (reference sequence). The trim removed 8 bases at V and 3 bases at J, leaving 6 bases unmatched. The CDR3 has 14 amino acids. The CDR3 DNA reads as TGTGCCAGCTCAAAAGGGACAGGGGGCTACGAGCAGTACTTC. Protein product: CASSKGTGGYEQYF.

This clonotype was detected ten times or more. This sequence joins TRBV19 and TRBJ1-2; possibly TRBD1 for D (6 bases). V lost 4 bases to trimming and J lost 3 bases, with 9 bases between them. This CDR3 has 13 amino acids. Per the germline V gene, CDR1 is LNHDA and CDR2 is SQIVND (reference sequence). The CDR3 DNA follows: TGTGCCAGTAGTAGGGCAGGGGACTATGGCTACACCTTC. Translated, it gives CASSRAGDYGYTF.

This clonotype occurred many times. V is TRBV20-1 and J is TRBJ2-7, with D perhaps assigned TRBD1 or TRBD2 (5 bases each). The germline V gene encodes CDR1 DFQATT and CDR2 SNEGSKA (reference sequence). Trimming removed 2 bases from V and 5 bases from J, with 13 bases in between. The CDR3 contains 13 residues. The CDR3 spells CSARRNRGDEQYF. As DNA, the CDR3 is TGCAGTGCTAGACGGAACCGGGGCGACGAGCAGTACTTC.

In the case of this clonotype: A much larger clone is a single base away; this may be a read error. This chain uses TRBV20-1 with TRBJ2-1; TRBD2 matches at 8 bases. Germline CDR1 DFQATT, CDR2 SNEGSKA (reference sequence). This CDR3 is 17 amino acids long. The CDR3 region has the DNA TGCAGTGCTAGAGTGGGGATAACTAGCGGTTTGCGATATGAGCACTTCTTC. Its translation is CSARVGITSGLRYEHFF.

This clonotype was counted many times. The genes are TRBV10-1 and TRBJ2-5, with D tentatively TRBD1 (5 bases). CDR1 and CDR2 from the germline V gene are WNHNN and SYGVQD (reference sequence). The V end lost 0 bases, the J end lost 5 bases, and 7 bases lay between the germline ends. CDR3 length: 13 residues. The CDR3 sequence: CASSESAGETQYF. The CDR3 DNA reads as TGCGCCAGCAGTGAGTCTGCAGGGGAGACCCAGTACTTC.

This clonotype was recorded many times. V and J are TRBV5-1 and TRBJ2-3, with 7 bases fitting TRBD1. CDR3 length: 16 residues. Germline CDR1 SGHRS, CDR2 YFSETQ. The junction had 10 bases not matched to a gene; V was cut back by 6 bases and J by 0 bases. CDR3 nucleotide sequence: TGCGCCAGCACAAAAACCGGGACAGCGAGCACAGATACGCAGTATTTT. Residues: CASTKTGTASTDTQYF.

This clonotype was counted at least ten times. V usage is TRBV29-1 and J usage is TRBJ2-3; 13 nucleotides agree with TRBD2. The germline V gene encodes CDR1 SQVTM and CDR2 ANQGSEA. The CDR3 contains 17 residues. V was pared by 3 bases and J by 1 base, with 7 bases of the junction left unmatched. This CDR3 reads CSVELGGLAGGTDTQYF. DNA for the CDR3: TGCAGCGTTGAGCTCGGAGGACTAGCGGGGGGCACAGATACGCAGTATTTT.